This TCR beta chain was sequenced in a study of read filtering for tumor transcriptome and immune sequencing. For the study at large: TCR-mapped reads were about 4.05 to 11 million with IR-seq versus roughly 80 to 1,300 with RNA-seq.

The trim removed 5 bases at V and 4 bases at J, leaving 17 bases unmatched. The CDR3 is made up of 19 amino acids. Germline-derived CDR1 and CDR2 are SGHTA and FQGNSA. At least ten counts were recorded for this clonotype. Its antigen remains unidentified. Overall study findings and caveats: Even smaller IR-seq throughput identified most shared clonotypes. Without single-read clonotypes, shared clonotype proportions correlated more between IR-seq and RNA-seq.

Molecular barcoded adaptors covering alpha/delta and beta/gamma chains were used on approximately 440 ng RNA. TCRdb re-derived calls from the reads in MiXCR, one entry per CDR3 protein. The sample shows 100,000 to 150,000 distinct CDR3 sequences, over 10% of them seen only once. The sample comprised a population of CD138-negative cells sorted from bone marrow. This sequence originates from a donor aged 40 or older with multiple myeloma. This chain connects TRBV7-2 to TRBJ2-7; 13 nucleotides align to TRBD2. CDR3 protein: CASSARTSGSDRFRYEQYF. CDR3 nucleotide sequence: TGTGCCAGCAGCGCCCGGACTAGCGGGAGTGACAGGTTTAGATACGAGCAGTACTTC.